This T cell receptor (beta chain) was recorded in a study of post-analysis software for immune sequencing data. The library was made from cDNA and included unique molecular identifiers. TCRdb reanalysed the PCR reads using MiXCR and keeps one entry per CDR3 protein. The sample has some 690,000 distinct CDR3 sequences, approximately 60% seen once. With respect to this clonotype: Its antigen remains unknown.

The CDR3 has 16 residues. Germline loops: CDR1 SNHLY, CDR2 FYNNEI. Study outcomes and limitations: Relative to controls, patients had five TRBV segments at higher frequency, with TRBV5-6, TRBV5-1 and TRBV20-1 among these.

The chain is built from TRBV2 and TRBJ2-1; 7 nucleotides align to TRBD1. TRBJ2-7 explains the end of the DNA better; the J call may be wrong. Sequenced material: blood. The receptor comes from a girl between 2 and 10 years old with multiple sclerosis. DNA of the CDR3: TGTGCCAGCAGTAAAGACAGGGCTGTTAAGTACAATGAGCAGTACTTC. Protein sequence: CASSKDRAVKYNEQYF.